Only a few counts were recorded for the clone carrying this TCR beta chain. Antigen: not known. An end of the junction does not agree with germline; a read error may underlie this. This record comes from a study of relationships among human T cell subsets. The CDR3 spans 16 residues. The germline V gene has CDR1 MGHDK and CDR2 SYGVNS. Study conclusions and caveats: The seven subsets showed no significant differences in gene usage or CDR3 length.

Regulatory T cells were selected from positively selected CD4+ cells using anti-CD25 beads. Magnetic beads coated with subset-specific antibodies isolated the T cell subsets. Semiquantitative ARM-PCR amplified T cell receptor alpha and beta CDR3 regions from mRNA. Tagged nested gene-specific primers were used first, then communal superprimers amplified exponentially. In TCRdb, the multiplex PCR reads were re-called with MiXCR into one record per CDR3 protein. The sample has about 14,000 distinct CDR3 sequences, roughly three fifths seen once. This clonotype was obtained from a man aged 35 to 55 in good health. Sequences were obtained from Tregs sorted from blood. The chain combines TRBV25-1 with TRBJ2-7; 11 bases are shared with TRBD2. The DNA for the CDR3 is TGTGCCAGCAGCCATAGCGGGAGGGCCGAATCCTCCGAGCAGTACTTC. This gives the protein CASSHSGRAESSEQYF.